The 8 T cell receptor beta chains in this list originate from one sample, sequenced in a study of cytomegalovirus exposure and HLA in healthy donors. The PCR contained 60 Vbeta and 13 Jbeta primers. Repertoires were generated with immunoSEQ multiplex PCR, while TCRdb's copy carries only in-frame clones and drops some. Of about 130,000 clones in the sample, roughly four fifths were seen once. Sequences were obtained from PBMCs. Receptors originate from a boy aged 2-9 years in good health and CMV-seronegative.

The CDR3 is CASSIGTVYGYTF. DNA for the CDR3: TGTGCCAGCAGTATCGGGACAGTCTATGGCTACACCTTC. V usage is TRBV5-8 and J usage is TRBJ1-2, with 7 positions matching TRBD1. V lost 5 bases to trimming and J lost 4 bases; unmatched junction nucleotides: 5. This CDR3 contains 13 residues. The V gene's germline CDR1 is SGHTS and CDR2 YDEGEE.

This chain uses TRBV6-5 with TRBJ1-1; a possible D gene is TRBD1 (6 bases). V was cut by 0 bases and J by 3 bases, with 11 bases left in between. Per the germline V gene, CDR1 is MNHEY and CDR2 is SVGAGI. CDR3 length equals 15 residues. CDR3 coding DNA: TGTGCCAGCAGTTACTCGGGAGGGGGATACACTGAAGCTTTCTTT. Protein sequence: CASSYSGGGYTEAFF.

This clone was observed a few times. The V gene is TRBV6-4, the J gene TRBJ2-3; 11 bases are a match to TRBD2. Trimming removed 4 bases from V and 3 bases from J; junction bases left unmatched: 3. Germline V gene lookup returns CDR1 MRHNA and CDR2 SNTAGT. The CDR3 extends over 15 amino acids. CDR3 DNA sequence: TGTGCCAGCAGTGTAACTAGCGGGAGTACAGATACGCAGTATTTT. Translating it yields CASSVTSGSTDTQYF.

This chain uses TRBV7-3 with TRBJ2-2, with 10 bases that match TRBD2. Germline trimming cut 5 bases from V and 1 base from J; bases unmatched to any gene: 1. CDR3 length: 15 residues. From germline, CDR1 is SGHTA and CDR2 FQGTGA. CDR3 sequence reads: CASSRTSGNTGELFF. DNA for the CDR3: TGTGCCAGCAGCCGGACTAGCGGGAACACCGGGGAGCTGTTTTTT.

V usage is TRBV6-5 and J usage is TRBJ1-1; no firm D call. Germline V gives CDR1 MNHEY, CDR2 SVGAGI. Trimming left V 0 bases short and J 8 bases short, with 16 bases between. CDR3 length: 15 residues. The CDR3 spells CASSYSLSGRLEAFF. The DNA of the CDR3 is TGTGCCAGCAGTTACTCGCTTAGCGGGCGACTAGAAGCTTTCTTT.

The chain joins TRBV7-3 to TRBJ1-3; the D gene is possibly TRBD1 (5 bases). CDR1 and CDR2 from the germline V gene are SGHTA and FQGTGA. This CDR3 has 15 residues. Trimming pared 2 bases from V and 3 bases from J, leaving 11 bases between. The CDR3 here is CASSLGSGNGNTIYF. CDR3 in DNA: TGTGCCAGCAGCTTAGGATCAGGGAATGGAAACACCATATATTTT.

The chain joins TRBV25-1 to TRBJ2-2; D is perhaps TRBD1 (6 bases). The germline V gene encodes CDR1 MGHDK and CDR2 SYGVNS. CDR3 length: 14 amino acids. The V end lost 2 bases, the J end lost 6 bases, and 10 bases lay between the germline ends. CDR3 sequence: CASSEEQGAGELFF. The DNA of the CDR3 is TGTGCCAGCAGTGAAGAACAGGGCGCCGGGGAGCTGTTTTTT.

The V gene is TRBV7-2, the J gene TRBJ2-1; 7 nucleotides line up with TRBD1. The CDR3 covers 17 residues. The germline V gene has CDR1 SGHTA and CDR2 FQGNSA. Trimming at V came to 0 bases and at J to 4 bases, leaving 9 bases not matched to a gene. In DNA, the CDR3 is TGTGCCAGCAGCTTAGCGTGGGACAGCCCACTATACAATGAGCAGTTCTTC. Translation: CASSLAWDSPLYNEQFF.